A selection of T cell receptor beta chains follows, all from one sample in a study of technical replicates of blood from several donors. Sequencing was performed with immunoSEQ multiplex PCR; in TCRdb, only in-frame clones are kept and a portion is missing. The sample holds 80,000 to 90,000 clones, just under 95% seen once. The sequencing sample was made of T cells isolated from PBMCs. The receptors shown here come from a human donor in good health. CDR3s include the opening cysteine and the closing phenylalanine or tryptophan. D genes are given only for firm matches.

TRBJ2-7 . TRBV4-2 TGTGCCAGCAGCCTATCGGTGGGCCGTTTGCACGAGCAGTACTTC CASSLSVGRLHEQYF
TRBJ1-1 . TRBV5-1 TGCGCCAGCAAAATTGAACAGGACACTGAAGCTTTCTTT CASKIEQDTEAFF
TRBJ1-1 TRBD1 TRBV5-4 TGTGCCAGCCACAGGGGGGAGACTGAAGCTTTCTTT CASHRGETEAFF
TRBJ2-7 . TRBV4-1 TGCGCCAGCAGCCAAGATAGATACGAGCAGTACTTC CASSQDRYEQYF
TRBJ2-7 TRBD2 TRBV27 TGTGCCAGCAGTTTGTATTTCCTAGCGGGAGGTACTTCTGACGAGCAGTACTTC CASSLYFLAGGTSDEQYF
TRBJ1-4 TRBD1 TRBV13 TGTGCCAGCAGCCCCCGGACAGGGAGGGGAACTAATGAAAAACTGTTTTTT CASSPRTGRGTNEKLFF
TRBJ1-2 TRBD1 TRBV2 TGTGCCAGCAGTGTACAGGGGGCCTATGGCTACACCTTC CASSVQGAYGYTF
TRBJ1-2 . TRBV14 TGTGCCAGCAGCCAAGCAGGGTCTGGTGGCTACACCTTC CASSQAGSGGYTF
TRBJ1-4 . TRBV28 TGTGCCAGCAGTGGCGAAAAACTGTTTTTT CASSGEKLFF
TRBJ2-1 TRBD2 TRBV5-1 TGCGCCAGCAGCGACTCGACTAGCGGGGTTCATGAGCAGTTCTTC CASSDSTSGVHEQFF